The 21 T cell receptor beta chains below were found in one sample sequenced in a study of shared clonotypes between healthy human individuals. Here immunoSEQ multiplex PCR was the method, and the copy in TCRdb shows in-frame clones only, minus some. The sample carries approximately 2.5 million clones, more than 85% recorded once. The sequenced material came from naive CD4+ T cells from PBMCs. This sample's subset: CD45RA+ positively selected. These receptors were obtained from a man younger than 35 in good health. Some clones in this sample may be carry-over from other donors' samples.

Of note for this clone: This sample also contains other DNA sequences that code for the same CDR3. The J gene is TRBJ2-7, the V gene TRBV7-6; D uncertain. The CDR3 has 14 residues. The germline V gene has CDR1 SGHVS and CDR2 FNYEAQ. V lost 1 base and J lost 1, with 8 bases in between. Here the CDR3 DNA reads TGTGCCAGCAGCTTAGAAGGGCGATCCTACGAGCAGTACTTC. This gives the protein CASSLEGRSYEQYF.

The J gene is TRBJ2-7, the V gene TRBV29-1; 9 nucleotides align to TRBD1. V lost 7 bases to trimming and J lost 5 bases; unmatched junction nucleotides: 6. The CDR3 sequence is 12 residues long. Germline lookup yields CDR1 SQVTM and CDR2 ANQGSEA. CDR3 in DNA: TGCAGCGCTAGACAGGGGGTAAACGAGCAGTACTTC. Protein product: CSARQGVNEQYF.

The gene calls are TRBV30 and TRBJ2-7, with D hard to call. V was trimmed by 0 bases and J by 3 bases, leaving 15 bases between them. The CDR3 loop spans 15 amino acids. Germline lookup yields CDR1 GTSNPN and CDR2 SVGIG (reference sequence). The CDR3 DNA reads as TGTGCCTGGAGTGTATTAGGTCGGCCCCTCTACGAGCAGTACTTC. Its protein product is CAWSVLGRPLYEQYF.

The J gene is TRBJ1-2, the V gene TRBV4-1; TRBD1 matches 7 bases. The CDR3 has 14 residues. Germline CDR1 is MGHRA and CDR2 is YSYEKL. The V segment lost 5 bases and the J segment 4 bases; nucleotides outside the gene matches: 7. In DNA form, the CDR3 reads TGCGCCAGCAGCTCGACAGGGTCTGGCTATGGCTACACCTTC. Translation gives CASSSTGSGYGYTF.

The chain is built from TRBV18 and TRBJ1-1; no clear D gene. V was clipped by 6 bases and J by 0 bases, with 11 bases between them. The germline V gene has CDR1 KGHSH and CDR2 LQKENI. The CDR3 length is 14 residues. This CDR3 is CASSWNGMNTEAFF. The DNA for the CDR3 is TGTGCCAGCTCGTGGAACGGGATGAACACTGAAGCTTTCTTT.

To note about this clone: In the same sample, other DNA sequences code for this CDR3. The chain is built from TRBV28 and TRBJ1-4; 9 nucleotides align to TRBD1. The V and J ends lost 2 bases and 7 bases, in that order; junction bases with no gene match: 2. CDR1 and CDR2 from the germline V gene are MDHEN and SYDVKM. The CDR3 runs to 14 residues. The CDR3 DNA sequence: TGTGCCAGCAGTTTAACAGGGGGCACTGAAAAACTGTTTTTT. Translated, it gives CASSLTGGTEKLFF. Based on the CDR3 plus reference TRBV28 and TRBJ1-4, the full variable domain is DVKVTQSSRYLVKRTGEKVFLECVQDMDHENMFWYRQDPGLGLRLIYFSYDVKMKEKGDIPEGYSVSREKKERFSLILESASTNQTSMYLCASSLTGGTEKLFFGSGTQLSVL.

The gene calls are TRBV11-1 and TRBJ1-5; D perhaps matches TRBD1 (5 bases). The CDR3 loop spans 14 amino acids. The V end lost 5 bases, the J end lost 5 bases, and 13 bases lay between the germline ends. CDR1 and CDR2 (germline): SGHAT, FQDESV (reference sequence). DNA of the CDR3: TGTGCCAGCAGCGCAGGGAGGGGAGATCAGCCCCAGCATTTT. This encodes CASSAGRGDQPQHF.

The V gene is TRBV28, the J gene TRBJ2-1; 11 bases line up with TRBD1. Trimming removed 4 bases from V and 5 bases from J; junction bases left unmatched: 7. The CDR3 spans 16 residues. Germline V lookup: CDR1 MDHEN, CDR2 SYDVKM. CDR3: CASSSTGTGGDNEQFF. The CDR3, as DNA: TGTGCCAGCAGTTCAACCGGGACAGGGGGGGACAATGAGCAGTTCTTC.

This clone was recorded a few times. This CDR3 is also generated by other DNA sequences in the sample. The chain is built from TRBV14 and TRBJ2-3; D is undetermined. The germline gives CDR1 SGHDN, CDR2 FVKESK. V dropped 4 bases and J dropped 1 base, with 0 bases sitting between them. This CDR3 region has 11 residues. The CDR3 region has the DNA TGTGCCAGCAGCCGCACAGATACGCAGTATTTT. This gives the protein CASSRTDTQYF. Complete variable domain (other parts from reference TRBV14 and TRBJ2-3): EAGVTQFPSHSVIEKGQTVTLRCDPISGHDNLYWYRRVMGKEIKFLLHFVKESKQDESGMPNNRFLAERTGGTYSTLKVQPAELEDSGVYFCASSRTDTQYFGPGTRLTVL.

CDR3 sequence (DNA): TGTGCCAGCATGCAGGGAACCTACGAGCAGTACTTC. This sequence encodes CASMQGTYEQYF. This chain connects TRBV6-1 to TRBJ2-7, with D perhaps TRBD1 (5 bases). The germline V gene has CDR1 MNHNS and CDR2 SASEGT. The length of the CDR3 is 12 residues. Trimming pared 7 bases from V and 2 bases from J, leaving 9 bases between.

This chain uses TRBV10-3 with TRBJ2-1; 8 bases fit TRBD2. Trimming at V came to 5 bases and at J to 5 bases, leaving 8 bases not matched to a gene. This CDR3 is built from 15 residues. Germline-derived CDR1 and CDR2 are ENHRY and SYGVKD. Here the CDR3 reads CAISLTSEGNNEQFF. As DNA, the CDR3 is TGTGCCATCAGTTTGACTAGCGAGGGGAACAATGAGCAGTTCTTC.

Regarding this clone: The conserved final phenylalanine or tryptophan is absent from the CDR3, which likely points to a read error. Written as DNA, the CDR3 is TGCAGCGTCGGGGACAGGGGAATGGATGGCTACACCTCC. Residues: CSVGDRGMDGYTS. J is TRBJ1-2 and V is TRBV29-1, with 10 bases matching TRBD1. The CDR3 is 13 amino acids. V shed 6 bases and J 6 bases; nucleotides not matched to a gene: 7. CDR1 is SQVTM and CDR2 is ANQGSEA in the germline V gene.

Comment on this clone: Other DNA sequences of this sample code for an identical CDR3. The rearrangement joins TRBV20-1 to TRBJ2-7; D is unresolved. The V end lost 2 bases, the J end lost 4 bases, and 3 bases lay between the germline ends. Germline V CDR1 and CDR2: DFQATT, SNEGSKA (reference sequence). The CDR3 covers 10 residues. CDR3 nucleotides: TGCAGTGCTAGAAGGTACGAGCAGTACTTC. Encoded protein: CSARRYEQYF.

The genes are TRBV11-2 and TRBJ2-1; no reliable D call. Trimming cost V 4 bases and J 2 bases, with 12 bases left between them. Germline-derived CDR1 and CDR2 are SGHAT and FQNNGV. CDR3 length equals 15 residues. The CDR3 region is CASSSLISPYNEQFF. The DNA of the CDR3 is TGTGCCAGCAGCTCCCTTATTTCGCCCTACAATGAGCAGTTCTTC.

This rearrangement joins TRBV6-1 to TRBJ2-7; 11 bases align to TRBD1. V lost 0 bases, J lost 4 bases, and 2 bases stayed unmatched. The V gene's germline CDR1 is MNHNS and CDR2 SASEGT. The CDR3 runs to 15 residues. The CDR3 here is CASSEAGTGGYEQYF. DNA for the CDR3: TGTGCCAGCAGTGAAGCGGGGACAGGGGGTTACGAGCAGTACTTC.

In this sample, this clone turned up a few times. The CDR3 DNA follows: TGTGCCAGCAGCTCACCGACAGGGATGAACACTGAAGCTTTCTTT. Its protein is CASSSPTGMNTEAFF. The genes are TRBV9 and TRBJ1-1; TRBD1 matches at 7 bases. CDR1 is SGDLS, CDR2 YYNGEE, per germline. V dropped 4 bases and J dropped 0; count of bases not matched to a gene: 6. This CDR3 comprises 15 residues. The full variable domain, with the rest looked up from reference TRBV9 and TRBJ1-1, is DSGVTQTPKHLITATGQRVTLRCSPRSGDLSVYWYQQSLDQGLQFLIQYYNGEERAKGNILERFSAQQFPDLHSELNLSSLELGDSALYFCASSSPTGMNTEAFFGQGTRLTVV.

The CDR3 DNA reads as TGTGCCAGCAGCCAGGGGGTTTCCCCAGTCACAGATACGCAGTATTTT. Translation: CASSQGVSPVTDTQYF. V gene TRBV7-3 combines with J gene TRBJ2-3; 7 bases match TRBD1. Germline V CDR1 and CDR2: SGHTA, FQGTGA. V was pared by 5 bases and J by 2 bases, with 10 bases of the junction left unmatched. The CDR3 length is 16 residues.

The chain recombines TRBV6-6 with TRBJ2-5; tentative D call: TRBD1 (6 bases). Germline V gene lookup returns CDR1 MNHNY and CDR2 SVGAGI (reference sequence). Between the trimmed V and J ends, which lost 8 bases and 0 bases, there was a span of 10 bases. This CDR3 spans 13 amino acids. The CDR3 reads CASLDSNQETQYF. CDR3 nucleotide sequence: TGTGCCAGCTTGGACAGCAACCAAGAGACCCAGTACTTC.

This chain uses TRBV19 with TRBJ2-1; 7 bases agree with TRBD2. V lost 4 bases and J lost 6; bases outside the gene matches: 3. In germline, CDR1 is LNHDA, CDR2 SQIVND (reference sequence). CDR3 length: 13 residues. This CDR3 reads CASSSRTSNEQFF. CDR3 sequence (DNA): TGTGCCAGTAGTAGCCGGACTAGCAATGAGCAGTTCTTC.

Note on this clone: Other DNA sequences of this sample code for an identical CDR3. The CDR3 bases are TGTGCCAGCAGTGCAGGGACCTATGGCTACACCTTC. As protein: CASSAGTYGYTF. The rearrangement uses TRBV2 and TRBJ1-2, with a possible D match to TRBD1 (5 bases). The V gene's germline CDR1 is SNHLY and CDR2 FYNNEI. The length of the CDR3 is 12 residues. The germline V and J ends were trimmed by 4 bases and 4 bases, with 7 bases remaining between them.

The chain uses TRBV5-4 and TRBJ2-7; TRBD2 aligns across 11 bases. The CDR3 sequence is 15 residues long. V shed 1 base and J 3 bases; nucleotides not matched to a gene: 3. Germline loops: CDR1 SGHNT, CDR2 YYREEE (reference sequence). The CDR3 region is CASSLQTSGVYEQYF. The DNA for the CDR3 is TGTGCCAGCAGCTTGCAGACTAGCGGGGTCTACGAGCAGTACTTC. Full variable domain (missing parts from reference TRBV5-4 and TRBJ2-7): ETGVTQSPTHLIKTRGQQVTLRCSSQSGHNTVSWYQQALGQGPQFIFQYYREEENGRGNFPPRFSGLQFPNYSSELNVNALELDDSALYLCASSLQTSGVYEQYFGPGTRLTVT.